This TCR beta chain comes out of a study of blood T cell repertoires in COVID-19. Authors' data handling: Reference gene primer amplification in the assay estimated nucleated cell counts. Libraries were prepared by immunoSEQ multiplex PCR; TCRdb keeps only in-frame clonotypes and omits some of them. V and J calls and clone size are as listed in that table; D and trimming were resolved from the DNA. The sample gives around 250,000 clones, less than 90% of which show up once; 6.2% is in the top ten. This clonotype originated in a man in his 60s with acute or convalescent COVID-19. The sequenced sample was peripheral blood.

The CDR3 region has the DNA TGTGCCAGCAGCTTAGGCAGCTCTGGAAACACCATATATTTT. Translated, it gives CASSLGSSGNTIYF. The genes are TRBV7-3 and TRBJ1-3; D is unresolved. The CDR3 length is 14 residues. Trimming removed 2 bases at V and 0 bases at J, with 5 bases between. Germline loops: CDR1 SGHTA, CDR2 FQGTGA.